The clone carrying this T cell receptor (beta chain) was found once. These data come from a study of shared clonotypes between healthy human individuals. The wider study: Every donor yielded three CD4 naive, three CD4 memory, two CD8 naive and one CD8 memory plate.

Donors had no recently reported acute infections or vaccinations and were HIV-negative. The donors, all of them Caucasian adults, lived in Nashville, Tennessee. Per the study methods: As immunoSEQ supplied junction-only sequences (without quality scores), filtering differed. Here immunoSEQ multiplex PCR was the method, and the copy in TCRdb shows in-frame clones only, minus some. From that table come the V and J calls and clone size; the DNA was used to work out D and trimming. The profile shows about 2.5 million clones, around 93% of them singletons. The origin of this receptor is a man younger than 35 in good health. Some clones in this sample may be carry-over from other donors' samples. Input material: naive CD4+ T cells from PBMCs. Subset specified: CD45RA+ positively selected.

Written as DNA, the CDR3 is TGTGCCACCGCCCCCCAGTTAACCCAGTACTTC. Protein product: CATAPQLTQYF. J is TRBJ2-5 and V is TRBV10-3; D is unclear. V was pared by 10 bases and J by 8 bases, with 14 bases between. CDR1 and CDR2 from the germline V gene are ENHRY and SYGVKD. The CDR3 is made up of 11 amino acids.